A selection of T cell receptor beta chains follows, all from one sample in a study of T-cell reconstitution after alpha-beta-depleted transplantation in children. One entry per CDR3 protein results from TCRdb running MiXCR on the PCR reads. The sample lists some 500,000 distinct CDR3 sequences, 15% to 20% occurring once. The sequencing here drew on PBMCs from the stem cell graft donor, taken from the stem cell graft. These receptors originate from a human donor who donated a stem cell graft to a child with acute lymphoblastic leukemia. Each CDR3 is given with its conserved first and last residue. A D gene is named only where the DNA matches it firmly. Size is omitted from some rows. Given values are once, few, many or a class for expanded clones.

NA,TRBV20-1,TRBJ2-1,few,TGCAGTGCCCTACGTCCGGGCCTTCGGGGGTATGAGCAGTTCTTC,CSALRPGLRGYEQFF
TRBD2,TRBV27,TRBJ2-1,few,TGTGCCAGCAGTTTAACTTGGGAGGGCTCCTACAATGAGCAGTTCTTC,CASSLTWEGSYNEQFF
NA,TRBV11-2,TRBJ2-1,few,TGTGCCAGCAGCCAGGGACTGTATGAGCAGTTCTTC,CASSQGLYEQFF
NA,TRBV2,TRBJ1-5,few,TGTGCCAGCAGTGAAGGAAGGGGGAGCGGAGAGCCCCAGCATTTT,CASSEGRGSGEPQHF
NA,TRBV24-1,TRBJ2-5,few,TGTGCCACCAGTGGGACGGGAGCGGAGACCCAGTACTTC,CATSGTGAETQYF
NA,TRBV27,TRBJ1-5,many,TGTGCCAGTAGGTATTCCGGGGCCTCCAATCAGCCCCAGCATTTT,CASRYSGASNQPQHF
TRBD1,TRBV4-2,TRBJ2-7,once,TGTGCCAGCAGTACCATACCGGGACAGGGCTGGGAAGAGCAGTACTTC,CASSTIPGQGWEEQYF
NA,TRBV11-2,TRBJ2-4,NA,TGTGCCAGCAGCTTAAATCCACGTCTAGGGGAGGAGGACATTCAGTACTTC,CASSLNPRLGEEDIQYF
TRBD2,TRBV7-8,TRBJ2-2,NA,TGTGCCAGCAGGCGTCGGGACTACTATACCGGGGAGCTGTTTTTT,CASRRRDYYTGELFF
NA,TRBV30,TRBJ1-1,NA,TGTGCCTGGAGTGGGGCTGAAGCTTTCTTT,CAWSGAEAFF
TRBD1,TRBV7-7,TRBJ1-6,few,TGTGCCAGCAGCTTAGAAGCCGGGACAGCGTTAAGGATCCTCCACTTT,CASSLEAGTALRILHF
NA,TRBV30,TRBJ1-2,NA,TGTGCCTGGAGTGTGCGGCAGGGGTCGGGCTACACCTTC,CAWSVRQGSGYTF
NA,TRBV29-1,TRBJ1-1,few,TGCAGCTTGAGACACTTGAACACTGAAGCTTTCTTT,CSLRHLNTEAFF
NA,TRBV5-1,TRBJ2-7,NA,TGCGCCAGCAGCCCCCGGCGAGGGCTACTAGCCGATTTGTACGAGCAGTACTTC,CASSPRRGLLADLYEQYF
NA,TRBV15,TRBJ1-2,few,TGTGCCACCAGCAGAGATGAATTGCAGGGACAAATCAACCCCTATGGCTACACCTTC,CATSRDELQGQINPYGYTF
NA,TRBV7-3,TRBJ2-5,NA,TGTGCCAGCAGCAGGGGAATACAAGAGACCCAGTACTTC,CASSRGIQETQYF
TRBD2,TRBV5-8,TRBJ2-7,NA,TGTGCCAGCAGTTGGGCTAGCGGGGCCTACGAGCAGTACTTC,CASSWASGAYEQYF
NA,TRBV9,TRBJ2-7,NA,TGTGCCAGCAGCGTAGTGAGCGGTTACGAGCAGTACTTC,CASSVVSGYEQYF
TRBD2,TRBV5-1,TRBJ2-2,NA,TGCGCCAGCAGCTTGGCAGCGGGGAGAGGGGACACCGGGGAGCTGTTTTTT,CASSLAAGRGDTGELFF
TRBD1,TRBV20-1,TRBJ1-1,NA,TGCAGTGCTAGAGACTCCCAGACAGGGATGAACACTGAAGCTTTCTTT,CSARDSQTGMNTEAFF
NA,TRBV7-3,TRBJ2-4,few,TGTGCCAGCAGCTCTATATCAAAGGGGGACATTCAGTACTTC,CASSSISKGDIQYF
NA,TRBV6-1,TRBJ2-1,NA,TGTGCCAGCAGTGTAACCGCGGGAACGGCGTTCAATGAGCAGTTCTTC,CASSVTAGTAFNEQFF
NA,TRBV3-1,TRBJ2-1,few,TGTGCCAGCAGCCAAACAGGGAAGAGAGACAATGAGCAGTTCTTC,CASSQTGKRDNEQFF
NA,TRBV15,TRBJ2-7,many,TGTGCCACCAGCAGAGATCTTATGGGTTCGAGCTACGAGCAGTACTTC,CATSRDLMGSSYEQYF
NA,TRBV20-1,TRBJ2-5,few,TGCAGTGCTAGGAGGCCCCCAAGCGTGGCGGATCGAGAGACCCAGTACTTC,CSARRPPSVADRETQYF
TRBD1,TRBV30,TRBJ2-7,NA,TGTGCCTTTTCGACAGGGGGGAGCCCCTACGAGCAGTACTTC,CAFSTGGSPYEQYF
NA,TRBV10-3,TRBJ2-5,many,TGTGCCCACAGAACTGATAGAGAGGAGACCCAGTACTTC,CAHRTDREETQYF
NA,TRBV5-1,TRBJ2-4,few,TGCGCCAGCAGCTTACAGACAGTTGCCAAAAACAGTCAGTACTTC,CASSLQTVAKNSQYF
TRBD1,TRBV7-9,TRBJ1-1,few,TGTGCCAGCAGCTCTAAGACAGGGAGGACTGAAGCTTTCTTT,CASSSKTGRTEAFF
TRBD2,TRBV4-1,TRBJ2-7,few,TGCGCCAGCAGCCAAGCGGGACTAGCGGGAGTTAGCTCCTACGAGCAGTACTTC,CASSQAGLAGVSSYEQYF
NA,TRBV27,TRBJ2-1,NA,TGTGCCAGCAGTTTCAAACCGGGACACAACAATGAGCAGTTCTTC,CASSFKPGHNNEQFF
NA,TRBV3-1,TRBJ2-4,NA,TGTGCCAGCACCCAAAGTAAGCGGCCATTCGGTGTGTTGAACATTCAGTACTTC,CASTQSKRPFGVLNIQYF
TRBD2,TRBV20-1,TRBJ2-7,NA,TGCAGTGCTAGAGAGGGGTTAGCGGGCCACGAGCAGTACTTC,CSAREGLAGHEQYF
NA,TRBV5-1,TRBJ1-1,few,TGCGCCAGCAGCGGCGAGACAGCCCTGAACACTGAAGCTTTCTTT,CASSGETALNTEAFF
TRBD1,TRBV20-1,TRBJ1-2,few,TGCAGTGCAACGATTACAGGGGAGCCTGCGTTCTATGGCTACACCTTC,CSATITGEPAFYGYTF
NA,TRBV6-5,TRBJ1-2,few,TGTGCCAGCAGTTACTCGAACGGGTATGGCTACACCTTC,CASSYSNGYGYTF
TRBD1,TRBV27,TRBJ2-5,NA,TGTGCCAGCAGTTTATTGGGTAGGGGACAGCAAGAGACCCAGTACTTC,CASSLLGRGQQETQYF
TRBD2,TRBV7-9,TRBJ2-3,NA,TGTGCCAGCAGCTTGTTACTAGCGGAGCCGACAGATACGCAGTATTTT,CASSLLLAEPTDTQYF
NA,TRBV7-2,TRBJ2-7,NA,TGTGCCAGCAGCAACCCAGCGCCGGGACTTGCCTACGAGCAGTACTTC,CASSNPAPGLAYEQYF
NA,TRBV11-2,TRBJ1-1,NA,TGTGCCAGCAGCCTGGACAGAGTGAACACCCCTGAAGCTTTCTTT,CASSLDRVNTPEAFF
NA,TRBV29-1,TRBJ2-5,many,TGCAGCGTTGGACGGCGTGGGGAGACCCAGTACTTC,CSVGRRGETQYF
NA,TRBV12-3/TRBV12-4,TRBJ1-2,NA,TGTGCCATCACCAGGACCGAGACGTGGGGCTACACCTTC,CAITRTETWGYTF
TRBD2,TRBV5-1,TRBJ2-1,many,TGCGCCAGCAGCTTGCCTAGCGGGAGGGATGAGCAGTTCTTC,CASSLPSGRDEQFF
NA,TRBV11-2,TRBJ2-3,few,TGTGCCAGCACCTTGTTGTCCGGTGCGGGAACAGATACGCAGTATTTT,CASTLLSGAGTDTQYF
NA,TRBV3-1,TRBJ2-2,NA,TGTGCCAGCAGCGGAGGACTGGCGCGGGTGCGGGAGCTGTTTTTT,CASSGGLARVRELFF
TRBD1,TRBV5-1,TRBJ1-6,NA,TGCGCCAGCAGTGGACAGGGTTACAATTCACCCCTCCACTTT,CASSGQGYNSPLHF
TRBD2,TRBV20-1,TRBJ2-1,many,TGCAGTGCTAGCGGGAGGGTTCCCTACAATGAGCAGTTCTTC,CSASGRVPYNEQFF
NA,TRBV7-9,TRBJ2-3,NA,TGTGCCAGCAGCATCGGGGTAACAGGTTTCACAGATACGCAGTATTTT,CASSIGVTGFTDTQYF
TRBD2,TRBV3-1,TRBJ2-1,NA,TGTGCCAGCAGCCAAACGACTAGCGGGAGGTATGAGCAGTTCTTC,CASSQTTSGRYEQFF
TRBD2,TRBV7-9,TRBJ2-1,NA,TGTGCCAGCAGCTCGGGACTAGCGGCACGTCATGGGCAGTTCTTC,CASSSGLAARHGQFF
TRBD2,TRBV5-1,TRBJ2-1,NA,TGCGCCAGCAGCTTGGATGGCGGGAGTGGGGAGCAGTTCTTC,CASSLDGGSGEQFF
TRBD1,TRBV14,TRBJ2-7,few,TGTGCCAGCAGCCAAGGATTACGGGACAGGGTTTTC,CASSQGLRDRVF
NA,TRBV29-1,TRBJ2-2,NA,TGCAGCGTTGACCCCTACTCCGGGGGAGACGGGGAGCTGTTTTTT,CSVDPYSGGDGELFF
NA,TRBV5-1,TRBJ2-4,NA,TGCGCCAGCAGCCACGCCAAAAACAGTCAGTACTTC,CASSHAKNSQYF
NA,TRBV12-3/TRBV12-4,TRBJ2-2,few,TGTGCCAGCAGTAGGGATATTGGTTCCGGGGAGCTGTTTTTT,CASSRDIGSGELFF
TRBD1,TRBV7-6,TRBJ2-1,few,TGTGCCAGCAGCTTAGCGACAGGGGGCTCCTACAATGAGCAGTTCTTC,CASSLATGGSYNEQFF